These 9 T cell receptor beta chains came from one sample sequenced in a study of shared clonotypes between healthy human individuals. The protocol was immunoSEQ multiplex PCR, while the TCRdb copy is restricted to in-frame clones and leaves out a portion. The profile covers under 2,500,000 clones, with approximately 94% appearing a single time and around 0.13% taken by the ten largest. The sequenced material came from naive CD4+ T cells sorted from blood. The sample's subset: CD45RA+ positively selected. Source of these receptors: a young man in good health.

This chain joins TRBV5-6 and TRBJ2-1; tentative D call: TRBD2 (7 bases). Trimming stripped 4 bases from V and 7 bases from J, with 24 bases between. CDR1 SGHDT and CDR2 YYEEEE come from the germline V gene. This CDR3 region has 17 residues. The CDR3, as DNA: TGTGCCAGCAGCCGGGCCCTGTCTTTGGGGGGGCCAAATGAGCAGTTCTTC. Its protein product is CASSRALSLGGPNEQFF.

This chain joins TRBV18 and TRBJ2-7, with TRBD2 matching 14 bases. This CDR3 has 17 amino acids. The junction had 6 bases not matched to a gene; V was cut back by 2 bases and J by 3 bases. CDR1 is KGHSH and CDR2 is LQKENI in the germline V gene. CDR3 in DNA: TGTGCCAGCTCACCAGGGACTAGCGGGGGAGGATTCTACGAGCAGTACTTC. Protein: CASSPGTSGGGFYEQYF.

The chain uses TRBV6-5 and TRBJ1-1, with 9 bases lining up with TRBD1. From germline, CDR1 is MNHEY and CDR2 SVGAGI. The V and J ends lost 2 bases and 6 bases, in that order; junction bases with no gene match: 7. The CDR3 extends over 15 amino acids. CDR3 residues: CASSYSTGGRAEAFF. The CDR3 DNA reads as TGTGCCAGCAGTTACAGCACAGGGGGCCGGGCTGAAGCTTTCTTT.

The chain employs TRBV6-1 and TRBJ2-3; D perhaps matches TRBD1 (6 bases). Trimming took off 7 bases at V and 7 bases at J, with 18 bases between the two ends. The germline CDR1 and CDR2 sequences are MNHNS and SASEGT. This CDR3 has 14 amino acids. Here the CDR3 reads CASTLVRDTNTQYF. DNA of the CDR3: TGTGCCAGCACCCTTGTCAGGGACACGAATACGCAGTATTTT.

The chain joins TRBV7-2 to TRBJ2-5; 7 nucleotides line up with TRBD1. This CDR3 is 18 amino acids long. The J segment lost 1 base and the V segment lost 1 base, leaving 12 bases of the junction unmatched. Per the germline V gene, CDR1 is SGHTA and CDR2 is FQGNSA. CDR3 protein: CASSLVTRQGRGQETQYF. The CDR3 nucleotides are TGTGCCAGCAGCTTAGTAACGAGACAGGGTCGGGGCCAAGAGACCCAGTACTTC. The full variable domain, rest sourced from reference TRBV7-2 and TRBJ2-5, is GAGVSQSPSNKVTEKGKDVELRCDPISGHTALYWYRQSLGQGLEFLIYFQGNSAPDKSGLPSDRFSAERTGGSVSTLTIQRTQQEDSAVYLCASSLVTRQGRGQETQYFGPGTRLLVL.

V is TRBV6-5 and J is TRBJ1-2; D possibly corresponds to TRBD1 (5 bases). Germline loops: CDR1 MNHEY, CDR2 SVGAGI. The CDR3 has 14 amino acids. The V gene lost 6 bases and the J gene lost 2 bases, with 13 bases spanning the gap. DNA of the CDR3: TGTGCCAGCAGCCCTACTAGGGGAAACTATGGCTACACCTTC. Translating it yields CASSPTRGNYGYTF.

The chain is built from TRBV19 and TRBJ2-7, with D maybe TRBD2 (6 bases). Looked up from germline, CDR1 is LNHDA and CDR2 is SQIVND (reference sequence). This CDR3 contains 14 residues. V was cut by 6 bases and J by 6 bases, with 18 bases left in between. CDR3: CASRRDGGLGEQYF. The CDR3 nucleotides are TGTGCCAGTAGGCGGGACGGAGGTCTCGGCGAGCAGTACTTC.

This rearrangement joins TRBV7-9 to TRBJ1-1, with D maybe TRBD1 (5 bases). Germline-derived CDR1 and CDR2 are SEHNR and FQNEAQ (reference sequence). Trimming took 5 bases from V and 0 from J, leaving 13 bases between them. The CDR3 has 15 amino acids. The CDR3 reads CASSLIGGVNTEAFF. In nucleotides, the CDR3 is TGTGCCAGCAGCCTTATCGGGGGAGTGAACACTGAAGCTTTCTTT.

The chain has TRBV5-1 and TRBJ2-3, with 11 bases that match TRBD2. The CDR3 contains 15 residues. CDR1 and CDR2 (germline): SGHRS, YFSETQ. Trimming took 4 bases from V and 4 from J; bases not matched to a gene: 5. CDR3 amino acids: CASSQQLAGADTQYF. CDR3 nucleotide sequence: TGCGCCAGCAGCCAACAACTAGCGGGGGCAGATACGCAGTATTTT.